This is a list of T cell receptor beta chains from one sample in a study of PD-L1 blockade in urothelial cancer. Repertoires were generated with immunoSEQ multiplex PCR, while TCRdb's copy carries only in-frame clones and drops some. The table records approximately 40,000 clones, around 88% of them present only once. The sample consisted of PBMCs, taken around atezolizumab (anti-PD-L1) treatment. These receptors originate from a man in his sixties with urothelial cancer. Both conserved end residues are part of each CDR3. The D gene is left open where the match is weak. Some rows have no size entry. The others give once, few or many, or a class for an expanded clone.

D gene: TRBD1
clone size: -
J gene: TRBJ1-1
V gene: TRBV9
CDR3 DNA: TGTGCCAGCAGCGTGCGACAGGGGGAACGGAACACTGAAGCTTTCTTT
CDR3 protein: CASSVRQGERNTEAFF

D gene: -
clone size: -
J gene: TRBJ2-2
V gene: TRBV18
CDR3 DNA: TGTGCCAGCTCACTTGGTAGACAGGACACCGGGGAGCTGTTTTTT
CDR3 protein: CASSLGRQDTGELFF

D gene: TRBD1
clone size: -
J gene: TRBJ2-3
V gene: TRBV30
CDR3 DNA: TGTGCCTGGGTCCCGGGACAGGGGCGAGATACGCAGTATTTT
CDR3 protein: CAWVPGQGRDTQYF

D gene: -
clone size: few
J gene: TRBJ1-1
V gene: TRBV21-1
CDR3 DNA: TGTGCCAGCAGCAAACCGCCCAAGAGGGTTCACGCTTTCTTT
CDR3 protein: CASSKPPKRVHAFF

D gene: TRBD1
clone size: once
J gene: TRBJ1-2
V gene: TRBV5-1
CDR3 DNA: TGCGCCAGCAGCCCTGGACAGGGGGCTGGCTATGGCTACACCTTC
CDR3 protein: CASSPGQGAGYGYTF

D gene: TRBD1
clone size: -
J gene: TRBJ2-1
V gene: TRBV27
CDR3 DNA: TGTGCCAGCAGTTTATCGCCTGGGACAGGCTCCTATGAGCAGTTCTTC
CDR3 protein: CASSLSPGTGSYEQFF

D gene: -
clone size: few
J gene: TRBJ1-1
V gene: TRBV9
CDR3 DNA: TGTGCCAGCAGCGTACAGGTGAACACTGAAGCTTTCTTT
CDR3 protein: CASSVQVNTEAFF

D gene: -
clone size: -
J gene: TRBJ1-4
V gene: TRBV6-1
CDR3 DNA: TGTGCCAGCAGTGAACGTGCGGCACCTAATGAAAAACTGTTTTTT
CDR3 protein: CASSERAAPNEKLFF

D gene: -
clone size: -
J gene: TRBJ1-1
V gene: TRBV2
CDR3 DNA: TGTGCCATTCAACCACGGTGGAGCACTGAAGCTTTCTTT
CDR3 protein: CAIQPRWSTEAFF

D gene: TRBD1
clone size: -
J gene: TRBJ2-7
V gene: TRBV30
CDR3 DNA: TGTGCCTGTCGACAGGGGTTAAGGAACGAGCAGTACTTC
CDR3 protein: CACRQGLRNEQYF

D gene: TRBD2
clone size: -
J gene: TRBJ2-2
V gene: TRBV5-6
CDR3 DNA: TGTGCCAGCAGCTTCCGGACTAGCGGGGGGGTCCGGGAGCTGTTTTTT
CDR3 protein: CASSFRTSGGVRELFF

D gene: TRBD1
clone size: -
J gene: TRBJ2-5
V gene: TRBV6-5
CDR3 DNA: TGTGCCAGCAGTCACCGGGACAGTTACCAAGAGACCCAGTACTTC
CDR3 protein: CASSHRDSYQETQYF

D gene: -
clone size: -
J gene: TRBJ2-3
V gene: TRBV5-6
CDR3 DNA: TGTGCCAGCAGTCTCCTCAGGGCAGATACGCAGTATTTT
CDR3 protein: CASSLLRADTQYF

D gene: TRBD1
clone size: -
J gene: TRBJ1-4
V gene: TRBV5-4
CDR3 DNA: TGTGCCAGCAGCTATGGACAGGGGGCTAATGAAAAACTGTTTTTT
CDR3 protein: CASSYGQGANEKLFF

D gene: -
clone size: -
J gene: TRBJ1-5
V gene: TRBV15
CDR3 DNA: TGTGCCACCAGCCAAGATGCGGGGCGCAATCAGCCCCAGCATTTT
CDR3 protein: CATSQDAGRNQPQHF

D gene: TRBD1
clone size: -
J gene: TRBJ2-3
V gene: TRBV5-1
CDR3 DNA: TGCGCCAGCAGCCGGGACAGGGGTACAGATACGCAGTATTTT
CDR3 protein: CASSRDRGTDTQYF

D gene: TRBD2
clone size: few
J gene: TRBJ2-3
V gene: TRBV5-1
CDR3 DNA: TGCGCCAGCAGCAACGGACAATCGGGAGGTACGCAGTATTTT
CDR3 protein: CASSNGQSGGTQYF

D gene: -
clone size: -
J gene: TRBJ1-5
V gene: TRBV6-1
CDR3 DNA: TGTGCCAGCAGTGAAAATGTGGGGCAAGGCAATCAGCCCCAGCATTTT
CDR3 protein: CASSENVGQGNQPQHF

D gene: TRBD1
clone size: -
J gene: TRBJ1-2
V gene: TRBV5-1
CDR3 DNA: TGCGCCAGCAGCGCAGGGACAGCTAGTTTTTACACCTTC
CDR3 protein: CASSAGTASFYTF

D gene: TRBD1
clone size: -
J gene: TRBJ1-5
V gene: TRBV6-5
CDR3 DNA: TGTGCCAGCAGTTACTCGGCAACAGGGGGGCAGCCCCAGCATTTT
CDR3 protein: CASSYSATGGQPQHF

D gene: -
clone size: -
J gene: TRBJ1-2
V gene: TRBV5-1
CDR3 DNA: TGCGCCAGCAGCTTGGCCGGCACAGACGGCTACACCTTC
CDR3 protein: CASSLAGTDGYTF

D gene: TRBD1
clone size: -
J gene: TRBJ2-1
V gene: TRBV5-1
CDR3 DNA: TGCGCCAGCAGCAGCACAGGGGGCGGCTACAATGAGCAGTTCTTC
CDR3 protein: CASSSTGGGYNEQFF

D gene: -
clone size: -
J gene: TRBJ1-1
V gene: TRBV4-3
CDR3 DNA: TGCGCCAGCAGCCAAGATCTTACGGGAGCGGGGAACACTGAAGCTTTCTTT
CDR3 protein: CASSQDLTGAGNTEAFF

D gene: -
clone size: many
J gene: TRBJ1-3
V gene: TRBV27
CDR3 DNA: TGTGCCAGCAGATCAGGCTCTGGAAACACCATATATTTT
CDR3 protein: CASRSGSGNTIYF

D gene: TRBD2
clone size: -
J gene: TRBJ2-2
V gene: TRBV5-6
CDR3 DNA: TGTGCCAGCAGCTGGGGGACTAGCGGAAACACCGGGGAGCTGTTTTTT
CDR3 protein: CASSWGTSGNTGELFF

D gene: -
clone size: medium-sized
J gene: TRBJ2-4
V gene: TRBV5-6
CDR3 DNA: TGTGCCAGCAGCCTAACCCAAAACATTCAGTACTTC
CDR3 protein: CASSLTQNIQYF

D gene: TRBD1
clone size: -
J gene: TRBJ1-5
V gene: TRBV19
CDR3 DNA: TGTGCCAGTAGGGCCGGGACAGGGAATCAGCCCCAGCATTTT
CDR3 protein: CASRAGTGNQPQHF

D gene: TRBD1
clone size: -
J gene: TRBJ1-6
V gene: TRBV30
CDR3 DNA: TGTGCCTGGAGACTAATCGGGACAGATAATTCACCCCTCCACTTT
CDR3 protein: CAWRLIGTDNSPLHF

D gene: -
clone size: -
J gene: TRBJ1-2
V gene: TRBV7-9
CDR3 DNA: TGTGCCAGCAGCTTCTCCCGAAGCGACTATGGCTACACCTTC
CDR3 protein: CASSFSRSDYGYTF

D gene: -
clone size: -
J gene: TRBJ1-5
V gene: TRBV19
CDR3 DNA: TGTGCCAGTAGTAGGGACAAATCAATTCAGCCCCAGCATTTT
CDR3 protein: CASSRDKSIQPQHF

D gene: TRBD2
clone size: -
J gene: TRBJ2-1
V gene: TRBV9
CDR3 DNA: TGTGCCAGCGGGACTAGCGGGAGGGCCGGTTCTGGAGTAATCAATGAGCAGTTCTTC
CDR3 protein: CASGTSGRAGSGVINEQFF

D gene: -
clone size: -
J gene: TRBJ1-3
V gene: TRBV4-3
CDR3 DNA: TGCGCCAGCAGCCAAGAGGACATTGGAAACACCATATATTTT
CDR3 protein: CASSQEDIGNTIYF

D gene: -
clone size: -
J gene: TRBJ1-4
V gene: TRBV27
CDR3 DNA: TGTGCCAGCAGGCGCCCACAACGGACAATAACTAATGAAAAACTGTTTTTT
CDR3 protein: CASRRPQRTITNEKLFF